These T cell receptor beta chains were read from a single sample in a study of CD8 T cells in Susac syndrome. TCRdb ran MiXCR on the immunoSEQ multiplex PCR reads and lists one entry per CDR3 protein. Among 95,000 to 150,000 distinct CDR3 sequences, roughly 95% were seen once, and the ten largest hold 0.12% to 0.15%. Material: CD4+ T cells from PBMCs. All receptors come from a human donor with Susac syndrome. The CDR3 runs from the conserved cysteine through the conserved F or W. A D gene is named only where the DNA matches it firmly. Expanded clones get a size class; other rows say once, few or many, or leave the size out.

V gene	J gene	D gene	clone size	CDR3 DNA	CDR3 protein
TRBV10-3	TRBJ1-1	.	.	TGTGCCATCACTGACCCATCAGGGAGCACTGAAGCTTTCTTT	CAITDPSGSTEAFF
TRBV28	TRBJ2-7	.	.	TGTGCCAGCAGTCCGGGACCGAAATATGAGCAGTACTTC	CASSPGPKYEQYF
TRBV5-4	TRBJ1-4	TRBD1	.	TGTGCCAGCAGCCGGGGGGGGGACAGAGGGGAAAAACTGTTTTTT	CASSRGGDRGEKLFF
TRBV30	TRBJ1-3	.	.	TGTGCCTGGAGTGTACGGATCTCTGGAAACACCATATATTTT	CAWSVRISGNTIYF
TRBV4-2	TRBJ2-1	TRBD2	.	TGTGCCAGCAGCCTTTCGGGACTAGCGTCCCCCTACAATGAGCAGTTCTTC	CASSLSGLASPYNEQFF
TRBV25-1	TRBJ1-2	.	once	TGTGCCAGCAGTGAATCCCAACACCGTGGCTACACCTTC	CASSESQHRGYTF
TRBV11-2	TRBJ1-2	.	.	TGTGCCAGCAGCTCTATAAAGACAAACTATGGCTACACCTTC	CASSSIKTNYGYTF
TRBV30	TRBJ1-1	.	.	TGTGCCTGGAAATACACAGGTGAAGCTTTCTTT	CAWKYTGEAFF
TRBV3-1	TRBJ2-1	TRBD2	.	TGTGCCAGCAGCCCTCGGGACTACTACAATGAGCAGTTCTTC	CASSPRDYYNEQFF
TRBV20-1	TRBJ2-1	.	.	TGCAGTGCTGCGAAGGGGATCGCGTCGCGTGGGGGCCTCAATGAGCAGTTCTTC	CSAAKGIASRGGLNEQFF
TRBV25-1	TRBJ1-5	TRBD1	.	TGTGCCAGCAGTGACCAGGGACAGGGGAATCAGCCCCAGCATTTT	CASSDQGQGNQPQHF
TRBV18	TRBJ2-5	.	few	TGTGCCAGCTCCTCCGGCCACCAAGAGACCCAGTACTTC	CASSSGHQETQYF
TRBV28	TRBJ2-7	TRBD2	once	TGTGCCAGCAGTCCCCAGACTAGCGGGAGCTACGAGCAGTACTTC	CASSPQTSGSYEQYF
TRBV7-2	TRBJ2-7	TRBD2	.	TGTGCCAGCAGCTTACGCGCGGGAGGCGATCCACCCTACGAGCAGTACTTC	CASSLRAGGDPPYEQYF
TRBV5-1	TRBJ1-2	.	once	TGCGCCAGCAGCTTCGACCGTACCTCGGGAGGCTACACCTTC	CASSFDRTSGGYTF
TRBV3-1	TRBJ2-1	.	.	TGTGCCAGCAGAGATAGAGGGCCAGGAGCGTATAGTGAGCAGTTCTTC	CASRDRGPGAYSEQFF
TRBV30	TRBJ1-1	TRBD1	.	TGTGCCTGGAGTCATTGGGGACAGGTAGCTGAAGCTTTCTTT	CAWSHWGQVAEAFF
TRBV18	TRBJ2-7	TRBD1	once	TGTGCCAGCTCTAACAACAGGGGCGATAAGCAGTACTTC	CASSNNRGDKQYF
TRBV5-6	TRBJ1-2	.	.	TGTGCCAGCAGCTTGAAAACTAACTATGGCTACACCTTC	CASSLKTNYGYTF
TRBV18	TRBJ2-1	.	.	TGTGCCAGCTCATTAGCAGTGCTTGATGAGCAGTTCTTC	CASSLAVLDEQFF
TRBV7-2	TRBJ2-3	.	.	TGTGCCAGCAGCTTAGAGACCGGGGCAGATACGCAGTATTTT	CASSLETGADTQYF
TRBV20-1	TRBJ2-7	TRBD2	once	TGCAGTGCTAGAGTAGCGGGAGTTTACGAGCAGTACTTC	CSARVAGVYEQYF
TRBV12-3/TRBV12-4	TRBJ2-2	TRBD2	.	TGTGCCAGCAGTTTAAGACTAGCCGAGAGCGGGGAGCTGTTTTTT	CASSLRLAESGELFF
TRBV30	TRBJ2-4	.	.	TGTGCCTGGAGTGTAGGTCGCGGCGGCAACATTCAGTACTTC	CAWSVGRGGNIQYF
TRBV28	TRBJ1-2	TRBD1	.	TGTGCCAGCAGGCTCCAGGGGGCGAACTACACCTTC	CASRLQGANYTF
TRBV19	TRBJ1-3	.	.	TGTGCCAGTACCTCGGGCATTCATGGAAACACCATATATTTT	CASTSGIHGNTIYF
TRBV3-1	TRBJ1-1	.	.	TGTGCCAGCAGCCAAGGGGTTGACACTGAAGCTTTCTTT	CASSQGVDTEAFF
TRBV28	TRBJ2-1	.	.	TGTGCCTCATTCACGGGGCGGAGTAGCTCCTACAATGAGCAGTTCTTC	CASFTGRSSSYNEQFF
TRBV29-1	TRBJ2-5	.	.	TGCAGCGTTGAAAGTGCGGCAGGAAGAGCCCGGTACTTC	CSVESAAGRARYF
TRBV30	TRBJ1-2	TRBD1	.	TGTGCCTTCGGACAGGGTGGCTATGGCTACACCTTC	CAFGQGGYGYTF
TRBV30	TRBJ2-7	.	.	TGTGCCTGGAGTGACACGGGACAATTTTCCTACGAGCAGTACTTC	CAWSDTGQFSYEQYF
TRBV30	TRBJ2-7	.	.	TGTGCCTGGGCGCCAGGATCCTACGAGCAGTACTTC	CAWAPGSYEQYF
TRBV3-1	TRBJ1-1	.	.	TGTGCCAGCAGCCAAGGACGGAGGGGGGGATTCTCTGAAGCTTTCTTT	CASSQGRRGGFSEAFF
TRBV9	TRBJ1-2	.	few	TGTGCCAGCAGCGTTCAGGGGAACTATGGCTACACCTTC	CASSVQGNYGYTF
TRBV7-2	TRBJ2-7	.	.	TGTGCCAGCAGCTTAAATAGGGGGGACGAGCAGTACTTC	CASSLNRGDEQYF
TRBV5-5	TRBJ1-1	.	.	TGTGCCAGCAGCTTGGCCCGAAACACTGAAGCTTTCTTT	CASSLARNTEAFF
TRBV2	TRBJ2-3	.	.	TGTGCCAGCAGCCTGGACGGACAGTTAAACACAGATACGCAGTATTTT	CASSLDGQLNTDTQYF
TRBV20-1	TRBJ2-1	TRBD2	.	TGCAGTGCTAGAGATCAGCTAGCGGGAGAGGATGAGCAGTTCTTC	CSARDQLAGEDEQFF
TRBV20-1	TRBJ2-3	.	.	TGCAGTGCCGCGGACAGTACTAAAGATACGCAGTATTTT	CSAADSTKDTQYF
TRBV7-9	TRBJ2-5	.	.	TGTGCCAGCGTCCCAGGGAGTAAAGGGGAGACCCAGTACTTC	CASVPGSKGETQYF
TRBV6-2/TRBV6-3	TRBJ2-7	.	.	TGTGCCAGCAGTTACGACCCGGTCTACGAGCAGTACTTC	CASSYDPVYEQYF
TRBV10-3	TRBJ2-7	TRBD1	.	TGTGCCATCAGTGAGTCGGGACAGGGAGCCTACGAGCAGTACTTC	CAISESGQGAYEQYF
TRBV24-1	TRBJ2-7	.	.	TGTGCCACCGAACTGCGGGGCGAGCAGTACTTC	CATELRGEQYF
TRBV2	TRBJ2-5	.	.	TGTGCCAGCAGTGGATGGCAGGGGAGGTCCCAAGAGACCCAGTACTTC	CASSGWQGRSQETQYF
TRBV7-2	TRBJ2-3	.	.	TGTGCCAGCAGCTTAGCGGTCGGAGCGAGCCACAGCACAGATACGCAGTATTTT	CASSLAVGASHSTDTQYF
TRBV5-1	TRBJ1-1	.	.	TGCGCCAGCAGCCCGGTCCCGGACACTGAAGCTTTCTTT	CASSPVPDTEAFF
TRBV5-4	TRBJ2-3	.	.	TGTGCCAGCAGCCTGACCCGAATGGATACGCAGTATTTT	CASSLTRMDTQYF
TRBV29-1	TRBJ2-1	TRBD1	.	TGCAGCGGTGGGACAGGGGTAGGAAATGAGCAGTTCTTC	CSGGTGVGNEQFF
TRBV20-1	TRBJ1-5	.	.	TGCAGTGCTAGGGGGACAAGCAATCAGCCCCAGCATTTT	CSARGTSNQPQHF
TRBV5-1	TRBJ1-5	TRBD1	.	TGCGCCAGCAGCGAAGGGACAGGGGCCCAGCCCCAGCATTTT	CASSEGTGAQPQHF